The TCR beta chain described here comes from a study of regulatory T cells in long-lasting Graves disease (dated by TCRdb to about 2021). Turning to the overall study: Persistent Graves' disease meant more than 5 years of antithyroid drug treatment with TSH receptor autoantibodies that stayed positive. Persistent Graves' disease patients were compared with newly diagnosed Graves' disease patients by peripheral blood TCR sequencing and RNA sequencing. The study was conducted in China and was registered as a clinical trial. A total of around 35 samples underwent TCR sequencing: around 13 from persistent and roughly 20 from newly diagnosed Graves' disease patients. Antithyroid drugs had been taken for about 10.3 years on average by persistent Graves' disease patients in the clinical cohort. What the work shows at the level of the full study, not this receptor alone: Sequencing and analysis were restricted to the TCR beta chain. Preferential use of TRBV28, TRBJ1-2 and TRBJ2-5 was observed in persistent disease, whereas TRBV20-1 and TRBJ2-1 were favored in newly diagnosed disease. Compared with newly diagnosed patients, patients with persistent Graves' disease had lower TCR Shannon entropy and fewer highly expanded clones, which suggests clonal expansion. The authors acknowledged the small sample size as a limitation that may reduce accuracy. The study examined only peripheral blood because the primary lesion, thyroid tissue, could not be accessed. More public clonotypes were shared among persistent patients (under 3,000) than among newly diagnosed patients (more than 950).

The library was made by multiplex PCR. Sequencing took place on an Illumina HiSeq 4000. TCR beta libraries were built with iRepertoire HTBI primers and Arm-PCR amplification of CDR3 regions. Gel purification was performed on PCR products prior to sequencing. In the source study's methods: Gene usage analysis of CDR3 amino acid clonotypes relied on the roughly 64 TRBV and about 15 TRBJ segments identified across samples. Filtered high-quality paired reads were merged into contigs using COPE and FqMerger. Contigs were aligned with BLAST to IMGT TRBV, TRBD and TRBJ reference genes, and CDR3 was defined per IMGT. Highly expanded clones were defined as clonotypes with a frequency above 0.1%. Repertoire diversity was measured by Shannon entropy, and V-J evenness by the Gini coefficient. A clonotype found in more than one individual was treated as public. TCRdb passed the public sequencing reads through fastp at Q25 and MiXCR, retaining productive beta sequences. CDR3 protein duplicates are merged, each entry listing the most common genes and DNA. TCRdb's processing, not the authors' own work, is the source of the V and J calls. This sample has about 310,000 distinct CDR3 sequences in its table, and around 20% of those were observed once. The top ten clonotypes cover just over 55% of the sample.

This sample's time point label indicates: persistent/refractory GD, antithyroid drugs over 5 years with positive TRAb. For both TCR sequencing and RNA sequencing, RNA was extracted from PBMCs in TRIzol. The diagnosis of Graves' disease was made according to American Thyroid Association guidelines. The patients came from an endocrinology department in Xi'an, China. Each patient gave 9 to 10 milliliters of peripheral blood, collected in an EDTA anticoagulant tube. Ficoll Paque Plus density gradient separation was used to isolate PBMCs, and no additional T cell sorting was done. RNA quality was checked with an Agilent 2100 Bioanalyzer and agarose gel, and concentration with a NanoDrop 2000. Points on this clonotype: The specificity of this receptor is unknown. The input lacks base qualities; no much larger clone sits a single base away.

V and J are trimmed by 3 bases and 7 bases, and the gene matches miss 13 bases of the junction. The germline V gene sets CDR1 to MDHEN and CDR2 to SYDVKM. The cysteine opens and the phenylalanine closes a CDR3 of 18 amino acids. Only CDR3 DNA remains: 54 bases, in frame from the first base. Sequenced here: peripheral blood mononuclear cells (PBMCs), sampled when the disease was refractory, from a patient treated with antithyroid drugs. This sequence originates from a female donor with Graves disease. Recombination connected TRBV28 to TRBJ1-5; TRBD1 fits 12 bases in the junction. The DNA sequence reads TGTGCCAGCAGTTTCCTACTCGGGACAGGGGGCGAAGGACAGCCCCAGCATTTT. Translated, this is CASSFLLGTGGEGQPQHF.